This TCR beta chain was retrieved from a study of cytomegalovirus exposure and HLA in healthy donors. In the PCR, 60 Vbeta and 13 Jbeta primers were used. Original handling: A follow-up analysis tallied about 80 million unique TCR beta chains, roughly 11 million shared. The method was immunoSEQ multiplex PCR; TCRdb's version includes in-frame clones alone and lacks a portion of them. V and J calls and clone size follow that table, whereas D and trimming were derived from the DNA. The table has about 68,000 clones, roughly four fifths seen once. Everyone who donated was a healthy bone marrow donor. The CDR3 is 14 residues long. Germline CDR1 and CDR2: SGHRS and YFSETQ. Trimming cost V 3 bases and J 0 bases, with 6 bases left between them.

The material sequenced was PBMCs. The receptor was isolated from a human donor in good health. The rearrangement joins TRBV5-1 to TRBJ2-2; D remains unclear. CDR3 nucleotide sequence: TGCGCCAGCAGCTCGCTAGCGAACACCGGGGAGCTGTTTTTT. Protein sequence: CASSSLANTGELFF.